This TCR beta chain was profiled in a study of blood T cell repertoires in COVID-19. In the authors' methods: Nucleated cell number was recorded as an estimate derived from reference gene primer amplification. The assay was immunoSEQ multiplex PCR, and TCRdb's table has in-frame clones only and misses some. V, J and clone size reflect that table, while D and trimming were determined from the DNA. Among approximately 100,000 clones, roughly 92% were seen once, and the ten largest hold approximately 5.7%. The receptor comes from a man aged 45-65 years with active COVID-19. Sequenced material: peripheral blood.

DNA for the CDR3: TGTGCCAGCCGGGTGAATAGCAATCAGCCCCAGCATTTT. As protein: CASRVNSNQPQHF. This chain connects TRBV28 to TRBJ1-5, with D uncertain. The germline gives CDR1 MDHEN, CDR2 SYDVKM. CDR3 size: 13 residues. Trimming left V 8 bases short and J 0 bases short, with 8 bases between. The whole variable domain, remainder taken from reference TRBV28 and TRBJ1-5, is DVKVTQSSRYLVKRTGEKVFLECVQDMDHENMFWYRQDPGLGLRLIYFSYDVKMKEKGDIPEGYSVSREKKERFSLILESASTNQTSMYLCASRVNSNQPQHFGDGTRLSIL.